The clone carrying this T cell receptor beta chain was seen many times. Antigen: not known. This record comes from a study of T cells in Graves' hyperthyroidism and ophthalmopathy. Patients showing uncontrolled infection, other autoimmune disease, pregnancy or lactation were ineligible. The source material, RNA transcripts, was used to amplify TCR beta CDR3 regions. TCR CDR3 underwent first-round RT-PCR with the HTBI primer set. TCRdb fed the multiplex PCR reads into MiXCR, producing one record per CDR3 protein. This table holds about 640,000 distinct CDR3 sequences, 45% found once. The V segment lost 0 bases and the J segment 5 bases; nucleotides outside the gene matches: 8. Germline V CDR1 and CDR2: ENHRY, SYGVKD. This CDR3 is built from 17 residues. Study-wide results and caveats: Expanded thyroid clonotypes (above 0.001) were mostly also found in blood.

J is TRBJ1-5 and V is TRBV10-3; 9 nucleotides match TRBD1. Input material: peripheral blood or thyroid tissue (not recorded which). This sequence originates from an adult man with Graves' disease, either hyperthyroidism or ophthalmopathy (not recorded which). DNA for the CDR3: TGTGCCATCAGTGAGTCGGTATGGGGACAGGGCGATCAGCCCCAGCATTTT. The encoded protein is CAISESVWGQGDQPQHF.